The present TCR beta chain was sequenced within a study of sequential checkpoint blockade in melanoma. Across the study: After both sequences, patients received maintenance nivolumab.

Treatment given: randomized to nivolumab then ipilimumab (arm A) or the reverse (arm B). Libraries were prepared by immunoSEQ multiplex PCR; TCRdb keeps only in-frame clonotypes and omits some of them. The table includes roughly 5,100 clones, less than 20% detected once. Germline V gives CDR1 SGHNT, CDR2 YENEEA. V lost 1 base and J lost 7, with 19 bases in between. CDR3 length: 17 residues. This clone has a count of ten or more. The TCR was taken from a human donor with melanoma. Sequenced material: tumor tissue (inferred from file names), taken from a patient given nivolumab and ipilimumab in sequence. The V gene is TRBV11-3, the J gene TRBJ1-4; possible D gene TRBD1, 5 bases. The CDR3 nucleotides read TGTGCCAGCAGCTTAGGGGCAGGGAGGGGAACGGGTGAAAAACTGTTTTTT. Its translation is CASSLGAGRGTGEKLFF.